The rows below give T cell receptor beta chains drawn from one sample of a study of blood T cell repertoires in COVID-19. Profiling relied on immunoSEQ multiplex PCR, and the TCRdb table lists in-frame clones only, not all of them. Of some 670,000 clones in the sample, just under 90% were seen once. Sequenced sample: peripheral blood. The receptor set was obtained from a woman younger than 30 with acute or convalescent COVID-19. The CDR3 runs from the conserved cysteine through the conserved F or W. D genes are given only for firm matches. Size is stated for part of the rows, as once, few or many counts, or as a class when the clone is expanded.

j_gene: TRBJ1-2
d_gene: TRBD1
v_gene: TRBV10-3
abundance: -
CDR3aa: CAISESPGQGAIGYTF
CDR3nt: TGTGCCATCAGTGAGTCCCCGGGACAGGGGGCAATTGGCTACACCTTC

j_gene: TRBJ2-7
d_gene: -
v_gene: TRBV12-3/TRBV12-4
abundance: -
CDR3aa: CASSLGAYEQYF
CDR3nt: TGTGCCAGCAGCTTGGGCGCTTACGAGCAGTACTTC

j_gene: TRBJ2-2
d_gene: -
v_gene: TRBV9
abundance: -
CDR3aa: CASSVTGTGELFF
CDR3nt: TGTGCCAGCAGCGTAACCGGGACCGGGGAGCTGTTTTTT

j_gene: TRBJ2-7
d_gene: TRBD1
v_gene: TRBV30
abundance: -
CDR3aa: CAWSVRGGSREREQYF
CDR3nt: TGTGCCTGGAGTGTACGAGGGGGCTCGAGGGAACGCGAGCAGTACTTC

j_gene: TRBJ2-2
d_gene: -
v_gene: TRBV19
abundance: -
CDR3aa: CASSINTLNTGELFF
CDR3nt: TGTGCCAGTAGTATCAACACCTTGAACACCGGGGAGCTGTTTTTT

j_gene: TRBJ1-1
d_gene: TRBD1
v_gene: TRBV19
abundance: -
CDR3aa: CASSGTGVEAFF
CDR3nt: TGTGCCAGTAGTGGGACAGGGGTCGAAGCTTTCTTT

j_gene: TRBJ2-7
d_gene: TRBD1
v_gene: TRBV28
abundance: -
CDR3aa: CASSGAGTGDDEQYF
CDR3nt: TGTGCCAGCAGCGGGGCGGGGACAGGGGACGACGAGCAGTACTTC

j_gene: TRBJ1-5
d_gene: TRBD1
v_gene: TRBV2
abundance: once
CDR3aa: CASGRDRDDQPQHF
CDR3nt: TGTGCCAGCGGCCGGGACAGGGACGACCAGCCCCAGCATTTT

j_gene: TRBJ1-2
d_gene: TRBD1
v_gene: TRBV4-3
abundance: -
CDR3aa: CASSPQSRGTNYGYTF
CDR3nt: TGCGCCAGCAGCCCCCAGTCCAGGGGGACTAACTATGGCTACACCTTC

j_gene: TRBJ1-5
d_gene: TRBD1
v_gene: TRBV28
abundance: few
CDR3aa: CASSFPGTVNQPQHF
CDR3nt: TGTGCCAGCAGTTTCCCCGGGACAGTCAATCAGCCCCAGCATTTT

j_gene: TRBJ2-2
d_gene: -
v_gene: TRBV12-5
abundance: -
CDR3aa: CASGLLGGAGELFF
CDR3nt: TGTGCTAGTGGTTTGCTAGGGGGGGCCGGGGAGCTGTTTTTT

j_gene: TRBJ2-7
d_gene: TRBD2
v_gene: TRBV10-3
abundance: -
CDR3aa: CASRGLADSYEQYF
CDR3nt: TGTGCCAGCCGGGGACTAGCGGACTCCTACGAGCAGTACTTC

j_gene: TRBJ2-7
d_gene: -
v_gene: TRBV3-1/TRBV3-2
abundance: -
CDR3aa: CASSQGWTDTNYEQYF
CDR3nt: TGTGCCAGCAGCCAAGGGTGGACTGATACGAACTACGAGCAGTACTTC

j_gene: TRBJ1-1
d_gene: -
v_gene: TRBV18
abundance: -
CDR3aa: CASSLHTLKQALNTEAFF
CDR3nt: TGTGCCAGCTCACTCCATACTCTAAAACAGGCCCTGAACACTGAAGCTTTCTTT

j_gene: TRBJ1-1
d_gene: -
v_gene: TRBV14
abundance: -
CDR3aa: CASSWGAQEEAFF
CDR3nt: TGTGCCAGCAGCTGGGGAGCGCAGGAAGAAGCTTTCTTT

j_gene: TRBJ2-7
d_gene: TRBD2
v_gene: TRBV19
abundance: -
CDR3aa: CASQRPHRTSGGAYPYEQYF
CDR3nt: TGTGCCAGTCAGCGACCACATAGGACTAGCGGGGGCGCCTATCCCTACGAGCAGTACTTC

j_gene: TRBJ1-5
d_gene: TRBD1
v_gene: TRBV6-2/TRBV6-3
abundance: -
CDR3aa: CASSGGQGGYSNQPQHF
CDR3nt: TGTGCCAGCAGTGGGGGACAGGGAGGATATAGCAATCAGCCCCAGCATTTT

j_gene: TRBJ1-2
d_gene: TRBD1
v_gene: TRBV25-1
abundance: -
CDR3aa: CASSESYPGRTGPGYTF
CDR3nt: TGTGCCAGCAGTGAATCTTATCCCGGGAGGACAGGGCCAGGCTACACCTTC

j_gene: TRBJ2-7
d_gene: -
v_gene: TRBV4-1
abundance: -
CDR3aa: CASSPSRDSELIRDEQYF
CDR3nt: TGCGCCAGCAGCCCTTCCAGGGACTCCGAGTTGATACGCGACGAGCAGTACTTC

j_gene: TRBJ2-2
d_gene: -
v_gene: TRBV7-3
abundance: once
CDR3aa: CASSLSLTGELFF
CDR3nt: TGTGCCAGCAGCTTAAGTCTCACCGGGGAGCTGTTTTTT

j_gene: TRBJ2-1
d_gene: TRBD1
v_gene: TRBV10-3
abundance: -
CDR3aa: CAISEEGTASYNEQFF
CDR3nt: TGTGCCATCAGTGAGGAAGGGACAGCGTCCTACAATGAGCAGTTCTTC

j_gene: TRBJ1-6
d_gene: -
v_gene: TRBV28
abundance: -
CDR3aa: CASSLPGGLGGNSPLHF
CDR3nt: TGTGCCAGCAGCCTACCCGGCGGGTTGGGCGGTAATTCACCCCTCCACTTT